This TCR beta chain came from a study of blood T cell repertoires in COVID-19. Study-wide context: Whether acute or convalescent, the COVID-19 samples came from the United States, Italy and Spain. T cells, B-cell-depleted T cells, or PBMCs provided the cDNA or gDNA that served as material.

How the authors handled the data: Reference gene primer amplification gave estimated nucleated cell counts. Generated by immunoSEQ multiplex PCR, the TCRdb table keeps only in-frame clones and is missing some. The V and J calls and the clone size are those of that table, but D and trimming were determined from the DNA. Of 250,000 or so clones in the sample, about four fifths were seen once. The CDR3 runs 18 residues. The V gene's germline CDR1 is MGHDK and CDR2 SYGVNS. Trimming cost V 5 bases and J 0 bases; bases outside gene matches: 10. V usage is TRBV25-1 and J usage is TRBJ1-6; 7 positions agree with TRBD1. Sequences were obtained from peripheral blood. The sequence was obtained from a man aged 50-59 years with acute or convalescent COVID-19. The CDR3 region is CASSKNRGSGSYNSPLHF. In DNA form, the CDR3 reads TGTGCCAGCAGTAAAAACAGGGGCTCGGGCTCCTATAATTCACCCCTCCACTTT.